Listed here are 27 T cell receptor beta chains from one sample, sequenced in a study of T cells in Graves' hyperthyroidism and ophthalmopathy. The investigators amplified TCR beta CDR3 regions from RNA transcripts. Primed by the HTBI set, a first-round RT-PCR was run on the TCR CDR3. TCRdb recomputed calls from the multiplex PCR reads with MiXCR, one row per CDR3 protein. There are some 550,000 distinct CDR3 sequences in the sample; 15% to 20% occur only once, and less than 3.5% lies in the top ten. Input material: blood. The receptors here all came from a woman aged 40 to 49 with Graves' ophthalmopathy.

This clonotype was recorded many times. The gene calls are TRBV28 and TRBJ2-3; 7 positions agree with TRBD2. V dropped 1 base and J dropped 2; count of bases not matched to a gene: 3. There are 15 residues in the CDR3. Germline V CDR1 and CDR2: MDHEN, SYDVKM. CDR3 amino acids: CASSLYGRNTDTQYF. The CDR3 DNA is TGTGCCAGCAGTTTATACGGGAGGAACACAGATACGCAGTATTTT. Supplemented by reference TRBV28 and TRBJ2-3, the full variable domain reads DVKVTQSSRYLVKRTGEKVFLECVQDMDHENMFWYRQDPGLGLRLIYFSYDVKMKEKGDIPEGYSVSREKKERFSLILESASTNQTSMYLCASSLYGRNTDTQYFGPGTRLTVL.

The chain recombines TRBV12-3 or TRBV12-4 with TRBJ2-3; no clear D gene. With 3 bases removed from V and 6 bases from J, the gap between germline ends came to 10 bases. The CDR3 contains 13 residues. In DNA form, the CDR3 reads TGTGCCAGCAGTTTGGTCGAAGTCGATACGCAGTATTTT. Its translation is CASSLVEVDTQYF.

This clonotype was observed at least ten times. This rearrangement joins TRBV15 to TRBJ2-1; TRBD1 or TRBD2 may be the D gene (5 bases each). Germline V gene sequence: CDR1 LNHNV, CDR2 YYDKDF (reference sequence). The V end lost 1 base, the J end lost 5 bases, and 12 bases lay between the germline ends. The CDR3 totals 15 residues. The CDR3 DNA sequence: TGTGCCACCAGCAGAGGGTGGGGGATAGACAATGAGCAGTTCTTC. Its protein is CATSRGWGIDNEQFF.

In this sample, this clonotype turned up a few times. V is TRBV24-1 and J is TRBJ1-1, with unresolved D. CDR3 length equals 12 residues. V was shortened by 9 bases and J by 11 bases, with 18 bases between the two germline ends. Germline CDR1 and CDR2: KGHDR and SFDVKD. The CDR3 region is CATPVEPHPAFF. In DNA, the CDR3 is TGTGCCACCCCTGTGGAACCCCATCCGGCTTTCTTT.

This clonotype came up many times. This rearrangement joins TRBV30 to TRBJ1-2; 9 nucleotides line up with TRBD1. The trim removed 3 bases at V and 8 bases at J, leaving 7 bases unmatched. This CDR3 spans 13 amino acids. Germline CDR1 GTSNPN, CDR2 SVGIG (reference sequence). The CDR3 loop is CAWSDPGQGGYTF. In DNA form, the CDR3 reads TGTGCCTGGAGCGATCCGGGACAGGGCGGCTACACCTTC.

In DNA form, the CDR3 reads TGTGCCAGCAGCCCCCAAATAGCGGGGGCGGCCGGGGAGCTGTTTTTT. Residues: CASSPQIAGAAGELFF. This chain joins TRBV7-9 and TRBJ2-2; 9 bases agree with TRBD2. V was pared by 5 bases and J by 6 bases, with 10 bases of the junction left unmatched. Germline values: CDR1 SEHNR, CDR2 FQNEAQ (reference sequence). The length of the CDR3 is 16 residues. Full variable domain (missing parts from reference TRBV7-9 and TRBJ2-2): DTGVSQNPRHKITKRGQNVTFRCDPISEHNRLYWYRQTLGQGPEFLTYFQNEAQLEKSRLLSDRFSAERPKGSFSTLEIQRTEQGDSAMYLCASSPQIAGAAGELFFGEGSRLTVL.

Only a few counts were recorded for this clonotype. The V and J genes are TRBV14 and TRBJ2-5; D is ambiguous. The CDR3 consists of 15 residues. V was clipped by 1 base and J by 4 bases, with 13 bases between them. From germline, CDR1 is SGHDN and CDR2 FVKESK. This CDR3 reads CASSQGAKKTETQYF. As DNA, the CDR3 is TGTGCCAGCAGCCAAGGGGCGAAGAAGACAGAGACCCAGTACTTC.

Comment on this clonotype: A read error may be the cause here, since a much bigger clone is one base away. The chain carries TRBV2 and TRBJ2-7; possible D gene TRBD2, 5 bases. Germline values: CDR1 SNHLY, CDR2 FYNNEI. V gave up 6 bases and J gave up 3 bases, with 15 bases separating them. This CDR3 comprises 14 residues. The CDR3 sequence is CASRGRGRSYEQYF. CDR3 in DNA: TGTGCCAGCAGAGGACGGGGAAGAAGCTACGAGCAGTACTTC.

This clonotype was counted at least ten times. The chain is built from TRBV11-2 and TRBJ2-7, with D uncertain. Trimming stripped 5 bases from V and 4 bases from J, with 12 bases between. The V gene's germline CDR1 is SGHAT and CDR2 FQNNGV. The CDR3 extends over 13 amino acids. CDR3 residues: CASSPTSWYEQYF. For the CDR3, the DNA is TGTGCCAGCAGCCCTACCAGCTGGTACGAGCAGTACTTC.

This clonotype was counted at least ten times. This chain connects TRBV20-1 to TRBJ1-3; 10 positions agree with TRBD1. V gave up 3 bases and J gave up 0 bases; unmatched junction bases: 5. Germline values: CDR1 DFQATT, CDR2 SNEGSKA (reference sequence). The CDR3 spans 16 residues. The CDR3 is CSASGTGVLSGNTIYF. The CDR3 DNA sequence: TGCAGTGCTAGTGGGACAGGGGTCCTCTCTGGAAACACCATATATTTT.

This clonotype appeared a few times. V is TRBV18 and J is TRBJ2-1, with a possible D match to TRBD1 (7 bases). The CDR3 contains 13 residues. Germline CDR1 KGHSH, CDR2 LQKENI. Trimming left V 1 base short and J 8 bases short, with 9 bases between. CDR3 sequence: CASSPLRGDEQFF. The CDR3 bases are TGTGCCAGCTCACCACTCAGGGGGGATGAGCAGTTCTTC.

The chain couples TRBV10-2 to TRBJ2-2; D call uncertain. The CDR3 runs to 14 residues. CDR1 and CDR2 from the germline V gene are WSHSY and SAAADI. Trimming left V 2 bases short and J 8 bases short, with 12 bases between. CDR3 sequence (DNA): TGCGCCAGCAGTGAGGGACGGAATAGGGGGGAGCTGTTTTTT. It codes for CASSEGRNRGELFF.

V usage is TRBV15 and J usage is TRBJ2-3; 9 bases map to TRBD2. The junction had 3 bases not matched to a gene; V was cut back by 0 bases and J by 5 bases. This CDR3 comprises 15 residues. CDR1 is LNHNV, CDR2 YYDKDF, per germline (reference sequence). The CDR3: CATSRDVLAGDTQYF. Here the CDR3 DNA reads TGTGCCACCAGCAGAGATGTACTAGCGGGAGATACGCAGTATTTT.

V and J are TRBV5-6 and TRBJ2-3; 9 bases match TRBD2. The ends lost 3 bases at V and 2 bases at J; junction bases unmatched: 10. The CDR3 covers 17 residues. Germline V gene lookup returns CDR1 SGHDT and CDR2 YYEEEE. The CDR3 nucleotides read TGTGCCAGCAGCTCCCTGAGACTAGCGGACCTCACAGATACGCAGTATTTT. The encoded protein is CASSSLRLADLTDTQYF.

This clonotype has ten or more counts. The J gene is TRBJ2-1, the V gene TRBV11-2, with 9 bases identical to TRBD1. Per the germline V gene, CDR1 is SGHAT and CDR2 is FQNNGV. This CDR3 is 15 amino acids long. V lost 1 base, J lost 7 bases, and 5 bases stayed unmatched. Written as DNA, the CDR3 is TGTGCCAGCAGCTTAGTTGGGACAGGGCCGAATGAGCAGTTCTTC. Its translation: CASSLVGTGPNEQFF.

This clonotype came up many times. The chain couples TRBV20-1 to TRBJ2-1, with D perhaps TRBD2 (6 bases). CDR3 length: 15 residues. Trimming stripped 6 bases from V and 4 bases from J, with 19 bases between. The germline CDR1 and CDR2 sequences are DFQATT and SNEGSKA (reference sequence). The CDR3 bases are TGCAGTGCCAGACCCGATAGCGGAGCATACAATGAGCAGTTCTTC. This codes for CSARPDSGAYNEQFF.

This clonotype was detected ten times or more. The chain carries TRBV20-1 and TRBJ1-1; TRBD1 is a possible D gene (5 bases). The CDR3 consists of 16 residues. Germline V gives CDR1 DFQATT, CDR2 SNEGSKA (reference sequence). Trimming took off 3 bases at V and 2 bases at J, with 19 bases between the two ends. CDR3 in amino acids: CSARQGGWADNTEAFF. CDR3 nucleotides: TGCAGTGCTAGGCAGGGAGGCTGGGCTGATAACACTGAAGCTTTCTTT.

The sample holds a few counts of this clonotype. V and J are TRBV12-3 or TRBV12-4 and TRBJ2-1, with 9 bases matching TRBD2. V shed 5 bases and J 8 bases; nucleotides not matched to a gene: 10. There are 15 residues in the CDR3. This CDR3 reads CASSMFSGGSDEQFF. The CDR3 DNA reads TGTGCCAGCAGTATGTTTAGCGGGGGATCGGATGAGCAGTTCTTC.

This clonotype has at least ten counts. The V and J genes are TRBV28 and TRBJ1-6; D unresolved. CDR3 length: 14 amino acids. Germline V gives CDR1 MDHEN, CDR2 SYDVKM. The V gene lost 2 bases and the J gene lost 7 bases, with 9 bases spanning the gap. This CDR3 is CASSLVRANSPLHF. For the CDR3, the DNA is TGTGCCAGCAGTTTAGTGAGGGCCAATTCACCCCTCCACTTT.

This clonotype was seen many times. Relative to the germline gene, one junction end is altered; a read error may explain this. The chain has TRBV20-1 and TRBJ2-2; 8 bases map to TRBD1. Germline CDR1 is DFQATT and CDR2 is SNEGSKA (reference sequence). The CDR3 consists of 14 residues. CDR3 loop: CSASRGLGLGEVFF. CDR3 DNA: TGCAGTGCTAGCAGGGGGCTCGGCCTGGGGGAGGTGTTTTTT.

The chain employs TRBV27 and TRBJ2-3; 9 bases line up with TRBD1. The V gene end was trimmed by 8 bases and the J gene end by 3 bases; junction bases not matched to a gene: 9. CDR1 MNHEY and CDR2 SMNVEV come from the germline V gene (reference sequence). The CDR3 totals 15 residues. CDR3 protein: CASRAWGQGTDTQYF. The DNA for the CDR3 is TGTGCCAGCCGAGCATGGGGACAGGGTACAGATACGCAGTATTTT.

This chain connects TRBV5-1 to TRBJ1-6; D might be TRBD1 (6 bases). With 5 bases removed from V and 9 bases from J, the gap between germline ends came to 18 bases. The CDR3 has 15 amino acids. The germline gives CDR1 SGHRS, CDR2 YFSETQ. The CDR3 loop is CASRLDSSWGSPLHF. The CDR3 coding sequence is TGCGCCAGCAGACTGGACAGTTCTTGGGGTTCACCCCTCCACTTT.

This clonotype was counted many times. This rearrangement joins TRBV11-3 to TRBJ2-1; perhaps D is TRBD1 or TRBD2 (5 bases each). Germline CDR1 is SGHNT and CDR2 is YENEEA. The CDR3 is 15 residues long. Trimming took 5 bases from V and 9 from J, leaving 20 bases between them. In DNA, the CDR3 is TGTGCCAGCAGCCCCCATCCGGGTCCTGGGGGTGAGCAGTTCTTC. Protein product: CASSPHPGPGGEQFF.

The chain has TRBV14 and TRBJ2-6; no definite D call. This CDR3 region has 14 residues. The ends were cut back, 3 bases at V and 0 bases at J, with 3 bases in the middle. Germline V gene data show CDR1 as SGHDN and CDR2 as FVKESK. The CDR3 is CASSHSSGANVLTF. In DNA form, the CDR3 reads TGTGCCAGCAGCCACAGCTCTGGGGCCAACGTCCTGACTTTC.

This clonotype was picked up a small number of times. A clone one base away is much larger, so this may be a read error. The chain combines TRBV11-2 with TRBJ2-2; the match to TRBD1 covers 8 bases. CDR1 is SGHAT and CDR2 is FQNNGV in the germline V gene. The CDR3 covers 16 residues. The CDR3 loop reads CAGSFMTGANTGELFF. DNA for the CDR3: TGTGCCGGCAGCTTTATGACAGGGGCGAACACCGGGGAGCTGTTTTTT.

This clonotype occurred a few times. The gene calls are TRBV11-2 and TRBJ1-1, with a tentative D call TRBD1 (6 bases). The CDR3 runs 15 residues. Germline values: CDR1 SGHAT, CDR2 FQNNGV. The ends were cut back, 6 bases at V and 10 bases at J, with 24 bases in the middle. This CDR3 reads CASSYALGRGVAAFF. As DNA, the CDR3 is TGTGCCAGCAGTTACGCGCTAGGTAGGGGGGTAGCAGCTTTCTTT.

This chain links TRBV2 with TRBJ1-1, with 7 nucleotides matching TRBD1. Trimming removed 5 bases from V and 6 bases from J; junction bases left unmatched: 9. The CDR3 totals 14 residues. Germline V CDR1 and CDR2: SNHLY, FYNNEI. The CDR3 coding sequence is TGTGCCAGCAGTCGACAGGGATTAGGCCCTGAAGCTTTCTTT. Its translation is CASSRQGLGPEAFF.